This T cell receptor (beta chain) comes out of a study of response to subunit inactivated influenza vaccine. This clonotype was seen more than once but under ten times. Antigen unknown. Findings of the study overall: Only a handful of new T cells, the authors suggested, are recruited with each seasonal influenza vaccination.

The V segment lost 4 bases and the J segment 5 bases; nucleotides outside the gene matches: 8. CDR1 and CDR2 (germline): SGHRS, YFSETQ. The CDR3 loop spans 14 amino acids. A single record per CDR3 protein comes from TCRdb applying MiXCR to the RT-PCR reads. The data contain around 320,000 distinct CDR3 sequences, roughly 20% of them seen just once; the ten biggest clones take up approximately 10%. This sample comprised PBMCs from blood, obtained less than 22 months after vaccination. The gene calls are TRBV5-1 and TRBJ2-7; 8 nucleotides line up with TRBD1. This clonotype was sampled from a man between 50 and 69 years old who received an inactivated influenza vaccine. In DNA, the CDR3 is TGCGCCAGCAGCGTACCGACAGGGGTCCACGAGCAGTACTTC. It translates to CASSVPTGVHEQYF. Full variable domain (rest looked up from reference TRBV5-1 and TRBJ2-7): KAGVTQTPRYLIKTRGQQVTLSCSPISGHRSVSWYQQTPGQGLQFLFEYFSETQRNKGNFPGRFSGRQFSNSRSEMNVSTLELGDSALYLCASSVPTGVHEQYFGPGTRLTVT.